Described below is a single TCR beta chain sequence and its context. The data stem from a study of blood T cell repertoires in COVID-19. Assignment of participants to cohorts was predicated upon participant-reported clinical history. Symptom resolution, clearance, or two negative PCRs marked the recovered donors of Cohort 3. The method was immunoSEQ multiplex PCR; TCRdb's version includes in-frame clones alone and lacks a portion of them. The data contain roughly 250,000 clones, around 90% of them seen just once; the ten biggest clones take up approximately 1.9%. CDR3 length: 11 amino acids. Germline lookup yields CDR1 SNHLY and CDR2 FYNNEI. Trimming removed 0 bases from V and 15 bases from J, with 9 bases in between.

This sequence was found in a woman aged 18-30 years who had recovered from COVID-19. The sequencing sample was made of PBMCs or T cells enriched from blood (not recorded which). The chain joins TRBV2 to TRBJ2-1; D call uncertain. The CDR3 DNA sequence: TGTGCCAGCAGTGAAGCCCGAGAGTCGTTCTTC. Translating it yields CASSEARESFF.